This T cell receptor beta chain was obtained from a study of T cell repertoires in cytomegalovirus infection. In TCRdb, the reads were re-called with MiXCR into one record per CDR3 protein. The table includes under 200,000 distinct CDR3 sequences, approximately 9.7% detected once. Germline V lookup: CDR1 SGHNT, CDR2 YYREEE (reference sequence). CDR3 length: 15 amino acids. Trimming removed 4 bases from V and 5 bases from J; junction bases left unmatched: 9. This clonotype was counted many times. This sequence was found in a human donor in good health (CMV status not recorded). Some clones in this sample may be carry-over from other donors' samples. This chain connects TRBV5-4 to TRBJ2-5, with TRBD1 matching over 9 bases. The sample taken for sequencing was PBMCs. The CDR3 region is CASSTGTGMVETQYF. Here the CDR3 DNA reads TGTGCCAGCAGCACTGGGACAGGGATGGTGGAGACCCAGTACTTC. Full variable domain (rest looked up from reference TRBV5-4 and TRBJ2-5): ETGVTQSPTHLIKTRGQQVTLRCSSQSGHNTVSWYQQALGQGPQFIFQYYREEENGRGNFPPRFSGLQFPNYSSELNVNALELDDSALYLCASSTGTGMVETQYFGPGTRLLVL.